These 30 T cell receptor beta chains were sequenced from one sample in a study of T cell responses to AZD1222 COVID-19 vaccine. The method was immunoSEQ multiplex PCR; TCRdb's version includes in-frame clones alone and lacks a portion of them. The sample lists about 140,000 clones, around 93% occurring once. The material sequenced was peripheral blood, taken on day 0 of AZD1222 vaccination. The source of these receptors is an adult in good health.

The rearrangement uses TRBV13 and TRBJ1-4, with D tentatively TRBD1 (6 bases). The germline V gene encodes CDR1 PRHDT and CDR2 FYEKMQ (reference sequence). There are 17 residues in the CDR3. Trimming took 0 bases from V and 6 from J, leaving 17 bases between them. The CDR3 reads CASSLGADLRQDEKLFF. DNA of the CDR3: TGTGCCAGCAGCTTAGGGGCCGACCTACGACAGGATGAAAAACTGTTTTTT.

The chain employs TRBV29-1 and TRBJ2-3; D unresolved. Trimming cost V 3 bases and J 1 base, with 11 bases left between them. CDR1 is SQVTM, CDR2 ANQGSEA, per germline. The CDR3 contains 14 residues. In nucleotides, the CDR3 is TGCAGCGTTGAGGGTGCTGGGGGCACAGATACGCAGTATTTT. This sequence encodes CSVEGAGGTDTQYF.

The chain recombines TRBV6-1 with TRBJ1-5; D is undetermined. CDR1 and CDR2 from the germline V gene are MNHNS and SASEGT. V was pared by 2 bases and J by 0 bases, with 8 bases between. CDR3 length: 15 amino acids. In nucleotides, the CDR3 is TGTGCCAGCAGTGAAACCACCTATAGCAATCAGCCCCAGCATTTT. Amino acid sequence: CASSETTYSNQPQHF.

The rearrangement joins TRBV9 to TRBJ1-1; D uncertain. Germline V gene sequence: CDR1 SGDLS, CDR2 YYNGEE. The CDR3 has 14 amino acids. V was trimmed by 4 bases and J by 10 bases, leaving 20 bases between them. CDR3 protein: CASSSLPTNPGAFF. As DNA, the CDR3 is TGTGCCAGCAGCTCCCTCCCCACTAACCCTGGAGCTTTCTTT.

J is TRBJ2-1 and V is TRBV18; 10 nucleotides align to TRBD2. The CDR3 extends over 15 amino acids. The trim removed 6 bases at V and 2 bases at J, leaving 4 bases unmatched. CDR1 is KGHSH, CDR2 LQKENI, per germline. The CDR3 nucleotides are TGTGCCAGCTCCCCGCTAGCGGGAGCCTACAATGAGCAGTTCTTC. Protein product: CASSPLAGAYNEQFF.

This sequence joins TRBV11-3 and TRBJ2-3; TRBD2 agrees at 13 bases. This CDR3 contains 19 residues. Germline loops: CDR1 SGHNT, CDR2 YENEEA. Trimming removed 4 bases from V and 4 bases from J; junction bases left unmatched: 14. The CDR3 region is CASSSPQLAGGPGADTQYF. CDR3 DNA: TGTGCCAGCAGCTCCCCCCAACTAGCGGGAGGGCCTGGAGCAGATACGCAGTATTTT.

The chain joins TRBV14 to TRBJ2-1; D might be TRBD2 (6 bases). The CDR3 extends over 18 amino acids. Trimming stripped 4 bases from V and 5 bases from J, with 24 bases between. The germline gives CDR1 SGHDN, CDR2 FVKESK. CDR3 bases: TGTGCCAGCAGCCCCTGGGGTAGCGGCCCTGCTCGGGACAATGAGCAGTTCTTC. It yields the protein CASSPWGSGPARDNEQFF. The complete variable domain, with remaining parts taken from reference TRBV14 and TRBJ2-1, reads EAGVTQFPSHSVIEKGQTVTLRCDPISGHDNLYWYRRVMGKEIKFLLHFVKESKQDESGMPNNRFLAERTGGTYSTLKVQPAELEDSGVYFCASSPWGSGPARDNEQFFGPGTRLTVL.

V gene TRBV15 combines with J gene TRBJ2-1; D is possibly TRBD1 or TRBD2 (7 bases each). This CDR3 region has 14 residues. Deletions cut 5 bases from V and 7 bases from J, with 15 bases between. Germline CDR1 reads LNHNV; CDR2 reads YYDKDF (reference sequence). CDR3 loop: CATSPRQGGNEQFF. CDR3 DNA sequence: TGTGCCACCAGCCCTCGACAGGGAGGGAATGAGCAGTTCTTC.

The J gene is TRBJ1-4, the V gene TRBV28; possibly TRBD1 for D (6 bases). This CDR3 comprises 14 residues. Trimming left V 7 bases short and J 8 bases short, with 17 bases between. CDR1 and CDR2 (germline): MDHEN, SYDVKM. CDR3 nucleotide sequence: TGTGCCAGCATGGACAGCATAATAAGGGAAAAACTGTTTTTT. This encodes CASMDSIIREKLFF. The variable domain in full, completed from reference TRBV28 and TRBJ1-4, reads DVKVTQSSRYLVKRTGEKVFLECVQDMDHENMFWYRQDPGLGLRLIYFSYDVKMKEKGDIPEGYSVSREKKERFSLILESASTNQTSMYLCASMDSIIREKLFFGSGTQLSVL.

The table lists this clone with a count of one. V is TRBV24-1 and J is TRBJ1-2; 8 bases align to TRBD1. The germline gives CDR1 KGHDR, CDR2 SFDVKD. Trimming cost V 3 bases and J 7 bases; bases outside gene matches: 12. The CDR3 is made up of 16 amino acids. The CDR3 DNA is TGTGCCACCAGTGATGACGGGGGTGACAGGGGTGGTGGCTACACCTTC. It yields the protein CATSDDGGDRGGGYTF.

The chain is built from TRBV27 and TRBJ1-4; D is possibly TRBD1 (5 bases). Trimming took off 5 bases at V and 0 bases at J, with 7 bases between the two ends. The germline CDR1 and CDR2 sequences are MNHEY and SMNVEV (reference sequence). This CDR3 region has 14 residues. CDR3: CASSPTATNEKLFF. In nucleotides, the CDR3 is TGTGCCAGCAGTCCGACAGCAACTAATGAAAAACTGTTTTTT.

This clone was counted a single time. The chain couples TRBV9 to TRBJ2-3; 10 bases align to TRBD2. J gave up 6 bases and V 2 bases, and 6 bases lay outside the gene matches. The CDR3 is made up of 15 amino acids. Germline CDR1 reads SGDLS; CDR2 reads YYNGEE. The CDR3 protein is CASSVASGSVDTQYF. In DNA, the CDR3 is TGTGCCAGCAGCGTCGCTAGCGGGAGTGTGGATACGCAGTATTTT.

This rearrangement joins TRBV2 to TRBJ1-5, with D possibly matching TRBD1 (5 bases). Germline V gene lookup returns CDR1 SNHLY and CDR2 FYNNEI. This CDR3 comprises 15 residues. V was cut by 0 bases and J by 6 bases, with 12 bases left in between. In DNA, the CDR3 is TGTGCCAGCAGTGAAGCGCAGTCGGGGGGTCAGCCCCAGCATTTT. Translated, it gives CASSEAQSGGQPQHF.

The chain carries TRBV7-2 and TRBJ2-5; D gene uncertain. Germline values: CDR1 SGHTA, CDR2 FQGNSA. The V gene lost 1 base and the J gene lost 5 bases, with 8 bases spanning the gap. The CDR3 extends over 13 amino acids. CDR3 bases: TGTGCCAGCAGCTTAGGGAGAAAGGAGACCCAGTACTTC. Translation gives CASSLGRKETQYF.

The rearrangement joins TRBV27 to TRBJ1-2, with D possibly matching TRBD1 (6 bases). This CDR3 spans 14 amino acids. Germline values: CDR1 MNHEY, CDR2 SMNVEV (reference sequence). CDR3 sequence: CASGPRGVLYGYTF. The CDR3 nucleotides read TGTGCTTCGGGTCCTAGGGGGGTTTTATATGGCTACACCTTC.

V is TRBV5-1 and J is TRBJ1-6; unclear D gene. Germline assignment: CDR1 SGHRS and CDR2 YFSETQ. Trimming shortened V by 1 base and J by 9 bases, and 8 bases separated the two germline ends. The CDR3 runs 13 residues. CDR3 sequence: CASSLTEVSPLHF. The CDR3 DNA follows: TGCGCCAGCAGCTTGACCGAAGTTTCACCCCTCCACTTT.

The rearrangement joins TRBV7-9 to TRBJ1-2; 8 bases fit TRBD1. Germline-derived CDR1 and CDR2 are SEHNR and FQNEAQ (reference sequence). There are 15 residues in the CDR3. With 5 bases clipped from V and 5 bases from J, the junction kept 10 bases outside the gene matches. The CDR3 nucleotides are TGTGCCAGCAGCCTATCTCAGGGGGCCCAATATGGCTACACCTTC. This codes for CASSLSQGAQYGYTF.

The chain couples TRBV19 to TRBJ2-5; weak D call: TRBD2 (5 bases). Between the trimmed V and J ends, which lost 3 bases and 7 bases, there was a span of 15 bases. This CDR3 spans 14 amino acids. CDR1 and CDR2 (germline): LNHDA, SQIVND (reference sequence). The CDR3 reads CASSMGRDRGTQYF. The CDR3 bases are TGTGCCAGTAGTATGGGTCGGGATCGGGGGACCCAGTACTTC.

Written as DNA, the CDR3 is TGTGCCAGCAGCTTAACTAGGGTCTACGAGCAGTACTTC. The encoded protein is CASSLTRVYEQYF. V gene TRBV7-8 combines with J gene TRBJ2-7; maybe TRBD2 (5 bases). V was pared by 2 bases and J by 3 bases, with 8 bases between. This CDR3 has 13 residues. The germline gives CDR1 SGHVS, CDR2 FQNEAQ.

The chain has TRBV12-3 or TRBV12-4 and TRBJ2-1; maybe TRBD2 (6 bases). The length of the CDR3 is 12 residues. The ends were cut back, 8 bases at V and 9 bases at J, with 14 bases in the middle. The CDR3 sequence is CASGIGRGEQFF. CDR3 sequence (DNA): TGTGCCAGCGGTATCGGGAGAGGTGAGCAGTTCTTC.

The rearrangement links TRBV5-1 to TRBJ2-3; 10 bases are shared with TRBD2. The CDR3 covers 17 residues. V lost 4 bases and J lost 4; bases outside the gene matches: 12. The germline gives CDR1 SGHRS, CDR2 YFSETQ. The CDR3 is CASSPRASGRTSDTQYF. The CDR3 bases are TGCGCCAGCAGCCCTCGAGCTAGCGGGAGAACATCAGATACGCAGTATTTT.

The V and J genes are TRBV30 and TRBJ2-7; D gene uncertain. Trimming left V 0 bases short and J 4 bases short, with 4 bases between. The CDR3 is made up of 11 amino acids. Germline CDR1 and CDR2: GTSNPN and SVGIG (reference sequence). The DNA of the CDR3 is TGTGCCTGGAGTGTCCAATACGAGCAGTACTTC. Residues: CAWSVQYEQYF.

This chain links TRBV7-3 with TRBJ1-1, with D tentatively TRBD1 (5 bases). Trimming removed 4 bases at V and 5 bases at J, with 14 bases between. The CDR3 totals 14 residues. The germline gives CDR1 SGHTA, CDR2 FQGTGA. CDR3: CASSSVRVKTEAFF. In DNA form, the CDR3 reads TGTGCCAGCAGCTCTGTCAGGGTTAAAACTGAAGCTTTCTTT.

This chain links TRBV7-6 with TRBJ1-1, with D possibly being TRBD1 (6 bases). From germline, CDR1 is SGHVS and CDR2 FNYEAQ. CDR3 size: 13 residues. V lost 5 bases and J lost 6, with 13 bases in between. The DNA for the CDR3 is TGTGCCAGCAGCGCCGGGACACCTGCTGAAGCTTTCTTT. This gives the protein CASSAGTPAEAFF.

The J gene is TRBJ2-2, the V gene TRBV28; no clear D. The CDR3 is made up of 14 amino acids. CDR1 is MDHEN, CDR2 SYDVKM, per germline. Trimming cost V 2 bases and J 3 bases, with 7 bases left between them. Written as DNA, the CDR3 is TGTGCCAGCAGTTTAATCCGAGACACCGGGGAGCTGTTTTTT. Its protein product is CASSLIRDTGELFF.

The chain carries TRBV5-4 and TRBJ1-4; possibly TRBD1 for D (5 bases). Germline loops: CDR1 SGHNT, CDR2 YYREEE (reference sequence). CDR3 size: 15 residues. The V gene lost 0 bases and the J gene lost 8 bases, with 14 bases spanning the gap. CDR3 sequence (DNA): TGTGCCAGCAGCTTGGTCGGGGGGTCAGAAGAAAAACTGTTTTTT. Translated: CASSLVGGSEEKLFF. The full variable domain, rest sourced from reference TRBV5-4 and TRBJ1-4, is ETGVTQSPTHLIKTRGQQVTLRCSSQSGHNTVSWYQQALGQGPQFIFQYYREEENGRGNFPPRFSGLQFPNYSSELNVNALELDDSALYLCASSLVGGSEEKLFFGSGTQLSVL.

J is TRBJ1-2 and V is TRBV12-3 or TRBV12-4; D not certain. The CDR3 is 13 amino acids. V was cut by 3 bases and J by 7 bases, with 12 bases left in between. This CDR3 is CASSFGSLSGYTF. CDR3 DNA: TGTGCCAGCAGTTTCGGCAGCTTATCTGGCTACACCTTC.

This clone was picked up one time. The chain has TRBV11-3 and TRBJ2-1, with a possible D match to TRBD2 (6 bases). V was cut by 5 bases and J by 8 bases, with 19 bases left in between. The CDR3 is 15 residues long. Per germline, CDR1 SGHNT and CDR2 YENEEA. This CDR3 is CASSGGRTKPYEQFF. The CDR3 coding sequence is TGTGCCAGCAGCGGAGGGAGGACTAAGCCGTATGAGCAGTTCTTC.

The chain recombines TRBV6-6 with TRBJ1-4, with a possible D match to TRBD1 (6 bases). The germline CDR1 and CDR2 sequences are MNHNY and SVGAGI (reference sequence). The ends were cut back, 4 bases at V and 0 bases at J, with 12 bases in the middle. The CDR3 sequence is 16 residues long. The CDR3 coding sequence is TGTGCCAGCAGTTTTCAGGGACAAGCAACTAATGAAAAACTGTTTTTT. Translated, it gives CASSFQGQATNEKLFF.

The rearrangement uses TRBV4-2 and TRBJ2-7; D gene uncertain. In germline, CDR1 is LGHNA, CDR2 YNFKEQ. V dropped 0 bases and J dropped 0 bases, with 18 bases sitting between them. The CDR3 covers 18 residues. The CDR3: CASSQDHPRQRISYEQYF. Here the CDR3 DNA reads TGTGCCAGCAGCCAAGATCACCCAAGGCAGCGAATCTCCTACGAGCAGTACTTC.